One sample yielded the 15 T cell receptor beta chains listed below, sequenced in a study of Ad26.COV2.S vaccination and SARS-CoV-2 variants. Method: immunoSEQ multiplex PCR; TCRdb's copy keeps in-frame clones and lacks some. The data hold 300,000 to 450,000 clones, with around 84% observed a single time. Specified treatment: 15 to 20 received Ad26.COV2.S at low or high dose, single or two shots; about 5 received placebo; per-sample allocation not given. On day 63 after the first injection, vaccine and placebo recipients gave samples. Sample: peripheral blood, taken in a trial of Ad26.COV2.S vaccine versus placebo. All receptors derive from a person between 18 and 65 years old who received the Ad26.COV2.S COVID-19 vaccine or a placebo.

The genes are TRBV10-2 and TRBJ2-3; 10 bases match TRBD2. Losses at the gene ends were 3 bases for V and 5 bases for J; bases not matched to a gene: 8. CDR1 WSHSY and CDR2 SAAADI come from the germline V gene. The CDR3 sequence is 16 residues long. Written as DNA, the CDR3 is TGCGCCAGCAGTGAAAGTCCTAGCGGGAGAGGAGATACGCAGTATTTT. Its protein is CASSESPSGRGDTQYF.

The chain has TRBV6-2 or TRBV6-3 and TRBJ2-5; D is unclear. The V end was cut by 5 bases, the J end by 1 base, with 8 bases between. The germline V gene encodes CDR1 MNHEY and CDR2 SVGEGT. This CDR3 spans 13 amino acids. The CDR3 loop reads CASSGQAQETQYF. In DNA form, the CDR3 reads TGTGCCAGCAGTGGTCAGGCCCAAGAGACCCAGTACTTC.

The J gene is TRBJ2-5, the V gene TRBV10-2; 9 nucleotides match TRBD2. In germline, CDR1 is WSHSY, CDR2 SAAADI. Trimming removed 4 bases from V and 5 bases from J; junction bases left unmatched: 8. This CDR3 is 15 amino acids long. The CDR3: CASSGAGGNMETQYF. The CDR3 DNA reads TGCGCCAGCAGTGGGGCGGGAGGGAATATGGAGACCCAGTACTTC.

The rearrangement uses TRBV14 and TRBJ2-2; 13 nucleotides align to TRBD2. The germline V gene encodes CDR1 SGHDN and CDR2 FVKESK. The CDR3 length is 18 residues. V gave up 1 base and J gave up 0 bases; unmatched junction bases: 2. CDR3 DNA: TGTGCCAGCAGCCAAGGGACTAGCGGGGGAGCGAACACCGGGGAGCTGTTTTTT. Translation gives CASSQGTSGGANTGELFF.

J is TRBJ2-5 and V is TRBV5-1, with 11 positions matching TRBD1. This CDR3 is 15 amino acids long. Germline trimming cut 2 bases from V and 4 bases from J; bases unmatched to any gene: 4. Germline V gene lookup returns CDR1 SGHRS and CDR2 YFSETQ. CDR3 amino acids: CASSLGDRGGETQYF. In nucleotides, the CDR3 is TGCGCCAGCAGCTTAGGGGACAGGGGGGGAGAGACCCAGTACTTC.

The chain employs TRBV7-2 and TRBJ2-3, with TRBD2 identical over 7 bases. After removal of 5 bases from V and 0 bases from J, the junction contained 5 bases not matched to a gene. Germline assignment: CDR1 SGHTA and CDR2 FQGNSA. The CDR3 loop spans 15 amino acids. CDR3 nucleotides: TGTGCCAGCAGCCAACGGGGAGGGAGCACAGATACGCAGTATTTT. It specifies CASSQRGGSTDTQYF.

The genes are TRBV18 and TRBJ1-3; the D gene is possibly TRBD1 (5 bases). Germline CDR1 reads KGHSH; CDR2 reads LQKENI. Trimming took 2 bases from V and 0 from J, leaving 8 bases between them. The CDR3 extends over 15 amino acids. The CDR3 DNA reads as TGTGCCAGCTCACCAGACAGAACCTCTGGAAACACCATATATTTT. This translates into CASSPDRTSGNTIYF.

The chain has TRBV11-2 and TRBJ1-3; D perhaps matches TRBD1 (6 bases). CDR1 SGHAT and CDR2 FQNNGV come from the germline V gene. With 0 bases removed from V and 2 bases from J, the gap between germline ends came to 8 bases. The CDR3 runs 15 residues. CDR3 in amino acids: CASSLDGGTGNTIYF. CDR3 DNA sequence: TGTGCCAGCAGCTTAGACGGGGGCACTGGAAACACCATATATTTT.

The count of this clone is one. The CDR3 nucleotides are TGTGCCAGCAGCTCAACTAGCGGGCCCAGCGGCGAGCAGTACTTC. It codes for CASSSTSGPSGEQYF. This sequence joins TRBV7-2 and TRBJ2-7, with 9 bases matching TRBD2. The germline V gene has CDR1 SGHTA and CDR2 FQGNSA. The CDR3 extends over 15 amino acids. Unmatched junction bases numbered 10, after V lost 4 bases and J lost 6 bases.

The chain recombines TRBV10-3 with TRBJ2-2; D gene ambiguous. CDR1 and CDR2 (germline): ENHRY, SYGVKD. This CDR3 is built from 14 residues. V was cut by 8 bases and J by 0 bases, with 10 bases left in between. DNA of the CDR3: TGTGCCATCGGAGTAGGCCCGAACACCGGGGAGCTGTTTTTT. Protein: CAIGVGPNTGELFF.

The rearrangement uses TRBV7-2 and TRBJ2-1, with 12 nucleotides matching TRBD2. Per the germline V gene, CDR1 is SGHTA and CDR2 is FQGNSA. This CDR3 region has 15 residues. The junction had 2 bases not matched to a gene; V was cut back by 7 bases and J by 1 base. The CDR3 reads CASTGLAGSYNEQFF. CDR3 coding DNA: TGTGCCAGCACCGGACTAGCGGGGTCCTACAATGAGCAGTTCTTC.

The chain carries TRBV2 and TRBJ2-2, with TRBD2 matching over 10 bases. The CDR3 contains 15 residues. V lost 7 bases, J lost 5 bases, and 7 bases stayed unmatched. Germline V gene lookup returns CDR1 SNHLY and CDR2 FYNNEI. The CDR3 sequence: CASKMVAGGTGELFF. The CDR3 bases are TGTGCCAGCAAGATGGTAGCGGGGGGTACCGGGGAGCTGTTTTTT. Full variable domain (outside the CDR3, taken from reference TRBV2 and TRBJ2-2): EPEVTQTPSHQVTQMGQEVILRCVPISNHLYFYWYRQILGQKVEFLVSFYNNEISEKSEIFDDQFSVERPDGSNFTLKIRSTKLEDSAMYFCASKMVAGGTGELFFGEGSRLTVL.

The chain joins TRBV5-1 to TRBJ1-6, with no clear D. The length of the CDR3 is 14 residues. Deletions cut 4 bases from V and 9 bases from J, with 14 bases between. The V gene's germline CDR1 is SGHRS and CDR2 YFSETQ. The CDR3 loop reads CASSQKTESSPLHF. DNA for the CDR3: TGCGCCAGCAGCCAGAAGACGGAAAGTTCACCCCTCCACTTT.

The rearrangement uses TRBV24-1 and TRBJ2-7; D gene unclear. CDR3 length: 13 residues. V was trimmed by 4 bases and J by 6 bases, leaving 12 bases between them. Per the germline V gene, CDR1 is KGHDR and CDR2 is SFDVKD. The CDR3 loop reads CATSDPHIAEQYF. The CDR3 region has the DNA TGTGCCACCAGTGACCCTCATATCGCCGAGCAGTACTTC.

The chain couples TRBV28 to TRBJ2-5; weak D call: TRBD1 (6 bases). This CDR3 has 17 residues. V lost 3 bases, J lost 1 base, and 18 bases lay in between. The germline CDR1 and CDR2 sequences are MDHEN and SYDVKM. The CDR3 region has the DNA TGTGCCAGCAGTTTCGCCCCAGGACAGCCCCTCCAAGAGACCCAGTACTTC. It is translated as CASSFAPGQPLQETQYF.